This T cell receptor beta chain was sequenced in a study of cytomegalovirus exposure and HLA in healthy donors. General observations from the study: It was reported that the classifier diagnosed cytomegalovirus status with high specificity and sensitivity in both the original and validation cohorts. Cytomegalovirus association was listed for 170 or so TCR beta chains. Exclusion applied to some V segments, including TRBV6-2 and TRBV6-3, as they were indistinguishable.

Details on this clone: The antigen is not known.

It was with 60 Vbeta and 13 Jbeta primers that the PCR ran. This table comes from immunoSEQ multiplex PCR, and its TCRdb copy is limited to in-frame clones, with some not included. The data contain roughly 150,000 clones, almost 80% of them singletons. This CDR3 is built from 16 residues. V was pared by 3 bases and J by 0 bases, with 14 bases between. CDR1 is SEHNR, CDR2 FQNEAQ, per germline (reference sequence). The rearrangement joins TRBV7-9 to TRBJ1-1; D is possibly TRBD1 (5 bases). This sequence originates from a man between 18 and 29 years old in good health and CMV-seropositive. The sequencing input was PBMCs. CDR3 in amino acids: CASSFLLNRMNTEAFF. Written as DNA, the CDR3 is TGTGCCAGCAGCTTTCTCCTCAACAGGATGAACACTGAAGCTTTCTTT.